This record looks at one T cell receptor (beta chain) sequence and its context. This record comes from a study of OX40 agonist ivuxolimab in advanced cancers. Whole-study context: Across the patients, intravenous ivuxolimab was delivered every 2 weeks at 0.01 to 10 mg/kg.

Clones were sequenced by immunoSEQ multiplex PCR, and TCRdb holds only the in-frame ones, with some missing. In the table there are roughly 50,000 clones, 88% of which are singletons. Sample: CD4+ or CD8+ T cells sorted from blood, taken in a trial of the OX40 agonist ivuxolimab. The TCR comes from an adult with an advanced solid tumor such as melanoma, head and neck, liver or kidney cancer.

CDR3 nucleotides: TGTGCCAGCAGCTTATCGACTAGCGGTACCGCCTACAATGAGCAGTTCTTC. Its protein is CASSLSTSGTAYNEQFF. The chain joins TRBV11-2 to TRBJ2-1, with TRBD2 matching over 9 bases. J was trimmed by 2 bases and V by 2 bases; bases with no gene match: 7. Germline lookup yields CDR1 SGHAT and CDR2 FQNNGV. The CDR3 runs 17 residues.